Presented here are 28 T cell receptor beta chains from one specimen sequenced in a study of quantifying T cell responses using KT2 cells. Across the study: cDNA was made from DNase-treated RNA using alpha and beta constant primers.

The cDNA 3' end received a ligated oligonucleotide with a UMI. The first PCR ran 4 to 5 cycles with an equimolar RC1.1 and RC1.2 beta primer mix. In TCRdb, the UMI-ligation and nested PCR reads were re-called with MiXCR into one record per CDR3 protein. The sample lists approximately 43,000 distinct CDR3 sequences, about 17% occurring once. The sample comprised PBMCs spiked with cells of the T cell clone KT2. Every receptor here comes from a human donor.

This chain joins TRBV3-1 and TRBJ1-2; D may be TRBD1 (5 bases). This CDR3 has 15 residues. With 4 bases removed from V and 6 bases from J, the gap between germline ends came to 18 bases. The germline CDR1 and CDR2 sequences are LGHDT and YNNKEL (reference sequence). The chain's CDR3 is CASSPAYTGADGYTF. Here the CDR3 DNA reads TGTGCCAGCAGCCCAGCTTACACAGGTGCCGATGGCTACACCTTC.

The J gene is TRBJ1-1, the V gene TRBV5-1, with a tentative D call TRBD1 (6 bases). V was pared by 3 bases and J by 3 bases, with 15 bases between. The CDR3 has 15 residues. The V gene's germline CDR1 is SGHRS and CDR2 YFSETQ. The CDR3: CASSSSWGRDTEAFF. CDR3 nucleotide sequence: TGCGCCAGCAGCTCCTCATGGGGGCGGGACACTGAAGCTTTCTTT.

This clonotype was counted at least ten times. V gene TRBV6-1 combines with J gene TRBJ1-5; 7 nucleotides line up with TRBD1. The CDR3 length is 15 residues. In germline, CDR1 is MNHNS, CDR2 SASEGT. The J segment lost 4 bases and the V segment lost 6 bases, leaving 9 bases of the junction unmatched. This chain's CDR3 is CASSLQPGQNQPQHF. Written as DNA, the CDR3 is TGTGCCAGCAGCCTTCAACCGGGACAGAATCAGCCCCAGCATTTT.

The chain uses TRBV12-3 or TRBV12-4 and TRBJ2-5; 8 nucleotides agree with TRBD1. With 4 bases clipped from V and 4 bases from J, the junction kept 11 bases outside the gene matches. There are 16 residues in the CDR3. The CDR3 nucleotides read TGTGCCAGCAGTTCCTACCCGACAGGGGAAGTAGAGACCCAGTACTTC. Protein product: CASSSYPTGEVETQYF.

This chain connects TRBV7-9 to TRBJ2-3; D gene uncertain. The CDR3 is 14 residues long. V lost 5 bases, J lost 8 bases, and 17 bases lay in between. Germline CDR1 is SEHNR and CDR2 is FQNEAQ (reference sequence). CDR3 protein: CASSKPPPAFTQYF. The DNA for the CDR3 is TGTGCCAGCAGCAAACCTCCCCCCGCATTTACGCAGTATTTT.

This clonotype was detected many times. This chain connects TRBV20-1 to TRBJ2-1, with 7 bases matching TRBD2. With V trimmed by 1 base and J by 2 bases, 5 bases remained unmatched. This CDR3 is 15 amino acids long. Per the germline V gene, CDR1 is DFQATT and CDR2 is SNEGSKA (reference sequence). CDR3 in amino acids: CSARVRAGPYNEQFF. In nucleotides, the CDR3 is TGCAGTGCTAGAGTAAGAGCGGGACCCTACAATGAGCAGTTCTTC.

This clonotype was seen more than once but under ten times. The genes are TRBV7-2 and TRBJ1-1, with D uncertain. The germline V gene encodes CDR1 SGHTA and CDR2 FQGNSA. The V gene lost 6 bases and the J gene lost 6 bases, with 17 bases spanning the gap. The length of the CDR3 is 14 residues. CDR3: CASSSGRSSSEAFF. The CDR3 DNA is TGTGCCAGCAGTTCCGGGAGATCTAGTTCTGAAGCTTTCTTT.

This clonotype appeared many times. The genes are TRBV29-1 and TRBJ2-3; 8 positions match TRBD2. The CDR3 loop spans 15 amino acids. J gave up 1 base and V 4 bases, and 7 bases lay outside the gene matches. CDR1 SQVTM and CDR2 ANQGSEA come from the germline V gene. The DNA for the CDR3 is TGCAGCGTTGTAATCGCGGGAGGCGGCACAGATACGCAGTATTTT. Protein product: CSVVIAGGGTDTQYF.

This clonotype was recorded once. The V call is TRBV2, the J call TRBJ1-5; D perhaps matches TRBD1 (5 bases). Germline CDR1 is SNHLY and CDR2 is FYNNEI. The CDR3 extends over 15 amino acids. The V and J ends lost 5 bases and 3 bases respectively, with 14 bases between them. The CDR3 region is CASSRGRGINQPQHF. The CDR3 nucleotides read TGTGCCAGCAGTCGCGGCCGGGGGATCAATCAGCCCCAGCATTTT.

This chain connects TRBV7-2 to TRBJ2-5, with TRBD2 matching over 10 bases. Germline CDR1 reads SGHTA; CDR2 reads FQGNSA. This CDR3 has 16 amino acids. V lost 2 bases to trimming and J lost 5 bases; unmatched junction nucleotides: 8. Here the CDR3 reads CASSLRGPGLAETQYF. In nucleotides, the CDR3 is TGTGCCAGCAGCTTAAGGGGTCCGGGACTAGCGGAGACCCAGTACTTC.

V is TRBV7-6 and J is TRBJ2-1; 9 nucleotides agree with TRBD1. Germline trimming cut 1 base from V and 9 bases from J; bases unmatched to any gene: 13. CDR1 and CDR2 from the germline V gene are SGHVS and FNYEAQ. CDR3 length equals 17 residues. The CDR3 region is CASSLEPGQGISGEQFF. CDR3 in DNA: TGTGCCAGCAGCTTAGAACCGGGACAGGGAATATCTGGTGAGCAGTTCTTC.

The table lists this clonotype with a few counts. The gene calls are TRBV12-3 or TRBV12-4 and TRBJ2-2; D not certain. The CDR3 has 14 amino acids. Trimming removed 6 bases from V and 9 bases from J, with 17 bases in between. CDR3 region: CASSANRGVRELFF. In DNA, the CDR3 is TGTGCCAGCAGCGCAAACAGAGGTGTTAGGGAGCTGTTTTTT.

This clonotype showed up just a few times. The genes are TRBV18 and TRBJ1-4; a possible D gene is TRBD1 (6 bases). The CDR3 runs to 14 residues. The germline V gene encodes CDR1 KGHSH and CDR2 LQKENI. V was shortened by 2 bases and J by 6 bases, with 10 bases between the two germline ends. CDR3 nucleotide sequence: TGTGCCAGCTCACCAAATCGGGGGCATGAAAAACTGTTTTTT. Protein: CASSPNRGHEKLFF.

This chain links TRBV9 with TRBJ2-1; tentatively, D is TRBD1 or TRBD2 (5 bases each). V dropped 5 bases and J dropped 10 bases, with 22 bases sitting between them. Germline V gives CDR1 SGDLS, CDR2 YYNGEE. The CDR3 is 15 amino acids. The CDR3 region has the DNA TGTGCCAGCAGAAGAGGGGATAGTGACTGGCAGGAGCAGTTCTTC. Protein: CASRRGDSDWQEQFF.

Comments on this clonotype: A clone one base away is much larger, so this may be a read error. The rearrangement joins TRBV5-5 to TRBJ2-1, with 9 bases lining up with TRBD2. Germline V gene lookup returns CDR1 SGHKS and CDR2 YYEKEE (reference sequence). The CDR3 covers 15 residues. The DNA for the CDR3 is TGTGCCAGCAGCTTTAGCGGGAGCTCCTACAGTGAGCAGTTCTTC. Its translation: CASSFSGSSYSEQFF.

This clonotype was counted ten times or more. The chain is built from TRBV10-2 and TRBJ2-7, with D tentatively TRBD2 (6 bases). Germline V lookup: CDR1 WSHSY, CDR2 SAAADI. Trimming pared 7 bases from V and 2 bases from J, leaving 21 bases between. This CDR3 contains 16 residues. DNA of the CDR3: TGCGCCAGCACCGCTAGCCCGGGGAGGCGGGCCTACGAGCAGTACTTC. Translation gives CASTASPGRRAYEQYF.

The rearrangement links TRBV5-1 to TRBJ1-5, with TRBD1 as a possible D gene (5 bases). Germline CDR1 is SGHRS and CDR2 is YFSETQ. The length of the CDR3 is 14 residues. V gave up 2 bases and J gave up 3 bases, with 9 bases separating them. CDR3 protein: CASSLGDPNQPQHF. The CDR3 DNA sequence: TGCGCCAGCAGCTTAGGGGACCCCAATCAGCCCCAGCATTTT. Full variable domain (outside the CDR3, taken from reference TRBV5-1 and TRBJ1-5): KAGVTQTPRYLIKTRGQQVTLSCSPISGHRSVSWYQQTPGQGLQFLFEYFSETQRNKGNFPGRFSGRQFSNSRSEMNVSTLELGDSALYLCASSLGDPNQPQHFGDGTRLSIL.

This sequence joins TRBV2 and TRBJ1-5; 7 bases map to TRBD1. The CDR3 extends over 18 amino acids. Unmatched junction bases numbered 13, after V lost 5 bases and J lost 0 bases. Germline values: CDR1 SNHLY, CDR2 FYNNEI. The chain's CDR3 is CASSKQGSRVYSNQPQHF. DNA for the CDR3: TGTGCCAGCAGTAAACAGGGGTCCCGTGTTTATAGCAATCAGCCCCAGCATTTT.

The sample holds a few counts of this clonotype. V gene TRBV5-1 combines with J gene TRBJ1-1, with D maybe TRBD1 (6 bases). Germline-derived CDR1 and CDR2 are SGHRS and YFSETQ. Trimming cost V 4 bases and J 1 base, with 11 bases left between them. The CDR3 covers 14 residues. CDR3 region: CASSPTGTNTEAFF. The DNA for the CDR3 is TGCGCCAGCAGCCCAACAGGGACGAACACTGAAGCTTTCTTT. The entire variable domain, with the rest obtained from reference TRBV5-1 and TRBJ1-1, is as follows: KAGVTQTPRYLIKTRGQQVTLSCSPISGHRSVSWYQQTPGQGLQFLFEYFSETQRNKGNFPGRFSGRQFSNSRSEMNVSTLELGDSALYLCASSPTGTNTEAFFGQGTRLTVV.

This clonotype appeared a few times. The chain is built from TRBV6-4 and TRBJ2-3, with 10 bases that match TRBD2. The CDR3 contains 15 residues. Germline CDR1 reads MRHNA; CDR2 reads SNTAGT. The trim removed 4 bases at V and 5 bases at J, leaving 6 bases unmatched. The CDR3 DNA is TGTGCCAGCAGTGCTCTAGCGGGAGCTGTAGATACGCAGTATTTT. This codes for CASSALAGAVDTQYF.

This clonotype was seen many times. The chain recombines TRBV7-2 with TRBJ1-2; D is unclear. CDR1 SGHTA and CDR2 FQGNSA come from the germline V gene. This CDR3 spans 15 amino acids. V dropped 1 base and J dropped 4 bases, with 13 bases sitting between them. Written as DNA, the CDR3 is TGTGCCAGCAGCTTAGAACCGGGGAGGCTCTATGGCTACACCTTC. Amino acid sequence: CASSLEPGRLYGYTF.

This sequence joins TRBV6-1 and TRBJ1-1; no clear D. V was clipped by 2 bases and J by 0 bases, with 19 bases between them. The CDR3 is 18 residues long. Germline-derived CDR1 and CDR2 are MNHNS and SASEGT. The CDR3 nucleotides read TGTGCCAGCAGTGAAATGTGGGTGTCTCAAGACATGAACACTGAAGCTTTCTTT. Translated: CASSEMWVSQDMNTEAFF.

In this sample, this clonotype turned up many times. In nucleotides, the CDR3 is TGTGCCAGCAGCGTAGTCCCAAGCAACTCCTACGAGCAGTACTTC. Its translation: CASSVVPSNSYEQYF. The chain is built from TRBV9 and TRBJ2-7, with unresolved D. The CDR3 covers 15 residues. Trimming left V 0 bases short and J 0 bases short, with 10 bases between. Germline V gene sequence: CDR1 SGDLS, CDR2 YYNGEE.

This clonotype has just a few counts. This chain uses TRBV5-1 with TRBJ2-7; D unclear. This CDR3 spans 15 amino acids. Germline V gives CDR1 SGHRS, CDR2 YFSETQ. V lost 4 bases and J 4 bases, leaving 18 bases between the germline ends. Here the CDR3 reads CASSPRTSLGYEQYF. CDR3 coding DNA: TGCGCCAGCAGCCCGCGGACGTCGTTGGGATACGAGCAGTACTTC.

This clonotype was found many times. This chain joins TRBV4-1 and TRBJ2-7, with D uncertain. V lost 2 bases and J 3 bases, leaving 20 bases between the germline ends. The germline V gene has CDR1 MGHRA and CDR2 YSYEKL. The CDR3 spans 17 residues. CDR3 sequence: CASSQPTLGAEHYEQYF. DNA of the CDR3: TGCGCCAGCAGCCAACCCACTTTAGGCGCGGAACACTACGAGCAGTACTTC.

The V and J genes are TRBV10-3 and TRBJ2-3, with 11 nucleotides matching TRBD2. The CDR3 totals 17 residues. V dropped 4 bases and J dropped 2; count of bases not matched to a gene: 8. CDR1 and CDR2 (germline): ENHRY, SYGVKD. The CDR3 loop reads CAISGLGLAENTDTQYF. DNA of the CDR3: TGTGCCATCAGTGGATTGGGACTAGCGGAGAACACAGATACGCAGTATTTT.

The V call is TRBV7-9, the J call TRBJ2-1; D unclear. V was shortened by 5 bases and J by 7 bases, with 9 bases between the two germline ends. Germline values: CDR1 SEHNR, CDR2 FQNEAQ (reference sequence). This CDR3 region has 12 residues. The CDR3 DNA reads TGTGCCAGCAGCCCCCCCCTAAATGAGCAGTTCTTC. Protein product: CASSPPLNEQFF.

There are a few counts of this clonotype. The chain joins TRBV30 to TRBJ1-5; D is unclear. Germline V lookup: CDR1 GTSNPN, CDR2 SVGIG (reference sequence). The germline V and J ends were trimmed by 4 bases and 2 bases, with 6 bases remaining between them. This CDR3 region has 12 residues. The CDR3 coding sequence is TGTGCCTGGAAGGAAGGCAATCAGCCCCAGCATTTT. Its protein is CAWKEGNQPQHF.